A single sample gave rise to the 14 T cell receptor beta chains below, sequenced in a study of beta chain features in type 1 diabetes. The study, taken as a whole, reports: Shorter TCRB CDR3s, moderately but significantly so, marked every one of the four CD4+ subsets in Type 1 diabetes patients.

The authors reverse transcribed all of the isolated RNA, so sequencing captured expressed TCRB transcripts. This table comes from immunoSEQ multiplex PCR, and its TCRdb copy is limited to in-frame clones, with some not included. The table has about 120,000 clones, roughly 15% seen once. The antigens these receptors bind are not known. The sequenced material came from central memory CD4+ T cells from blood. These receptor sequences come from a man aged 30-40 years with type 1 diabetes.

This clone has just a few counts. CDR3 residues: CASSGPSGELFF. DNA of the CDR3: TGTGCCAGCAGTGGTCCGAGCGGGGAGCTGTTTTTT. The chain employs TRBV6-1 and TRBJ2-2; D gene uncertain. CDR1 is MNHNS and CDR2 is SASEGT in the germline V gene. The CDR3 has 12 amino acids. Trimming left V 4 bases short and J 7 bases short, with 7 bases between.

The V and J genes are TRBV19 and TRBJ2-7, with 10 bases fitting TRBD1. This CDR3 is 16 amino acids long. Germline V lookup: CDR1 LNHDA, CDR2 SQIVND (reference sequence). The trim removed 3 bases at V and 0 bases at J, leaving 5 bases unmatched. CDR3: CASSIRTGGDSYEQYF. Written as DNA, the CDR3 is TGTGCCAGTAGTATCCGGACAGGGGGGGACTCCTACGAGCAGTACTTC.

V is TRBV9 and J is TRBJ2-5; 9 bases fit TRBD1. This CDR3 is 15 amino acids long. The V segment lost 0 bases and the J segment 1 base; nucleotides outside the gene matches: 1. Germline V gives CDR1 SGDLS, CDR2 YYNGEE. The CDR3 protein is CASSVATGGQETQYF. CDR3 coding DNA: TGTGCCAGCAGCGTAGCGACAGGGGGCCAAGAGACCCAGTACTTC.

This clone was recorded a few times. The genes are TRBV5-1 and TRBJ2-3; unclear D gene. The germline V and J ends were trimmed by 1 base and 6 bases, with 9 bases remaining between them. This CDR3 comprises 13 residues. Germline V lookup: CDR1 SGHRS, CDR2 YFSETQ. CDR3 region: CASSLWAVDTQYF. The DNA for the CDR3 is TGCGCCAGCAGCTTGTGGGCCGTGGATACGCAGTATTTT. Complete variable domain (other parts from reference TRBV5-1 and TRBJ2-3): KAGVTQTPRYLIKTRGQQVTLSCSPISGHRSVSWYQQTPGQGLQFLFEYFSETQRNKGNFPGRFSGRQFSNSRSEMNVSTLELGDSALYLCASSLWAVDTQYFGPGTRLTVL.

This clone was observed a few times. This sequence joins TRBV19 and TRBJ2-1; TRBD2 is a possible D gene (7 bases). Germline V lookup: CDR1 LNHDA, CDR2 SQIVND (reference sequence). The V end lost 1 base, the J end lost 2 bases, and 9 bases lay between the germline ends. The CDR3 extends over 15 amino acids. CDR3 sequence (DNA): TGTGCCAGTAGTATAGCCGGGGGGCCCTACAATGAGCAGTTCTTC. It encodes CASSIAGGPYNEQFF.

This clone was counted a few times. The rearrangement uses TRBV7-2 and TRBJ2-5; TRBD2 is a possible D gene (5 bases). CDR1 and CDR2 (germline): SGHTA, FQGNSA. The V end was cut by 6 bases, the J end by 3 bases, with 11 bases between. The CDR3 spans 13 residues. The DNA for the CDR3 is TGTGCCAGCAGTCAGGTCGGGGAAGAGACCCAGTACTTC. This translates into CASSQVGEETQYF.

This clone turned up a few times. The V gene is TRBV6-5, the J gene TRBJ1-2, with unresolved D. The CDR3 spans 15 residues. CDR1 and CDR2 from the germline V gene are MNHEY and SVGAGI. V lost 5 bases, J lost 4 bases, and 17 bases lay in between. Written as DNA, the CDR3 is TGTGCCAGCAGTCCGTCGCCCGGACTTCCCTATGGCTACACCTTC. This encodes CASSPSPGLPYGYTF.

This clone was found a few times. This CDR3 is CASSSEGHLTDTQYF. The CDR3 bases are TGTGCCAGCAGCTCCGAAGGACATTTAACAGATACGCAGTATTTT. V and J are TRBV5-4 and TRBJ2-3, with a tentative D call TRBD1 (5 bases). Trimming shortened V by 3 bases and J by 3 bases, and 14 bases separated the two germline ends. The CDR3 runs 15 residues. Germline-derived CDR1 and CDR2 are SGHNT and YYREEE (reference sequence).

In this sample, this clone turned up a few times. The CDR3: CASSQEGERNEQFF. CDR3 DNA sequence: TGCGCCAGCAGCCAAGAAGGTGAGAGGAATGAGCAGTTCTTC. V usage is TRBV4-3 and J usage is TRBJ2-1, with unresolved D. V dropped 0 bases and J dropped 7 bases, with 10 bases sitting between them. Germline values: CDR1 LGHNA, CDR2 YSLEER. This CDR3 contains 14 residues.

This clone was observed a few times. This rearrangement joins TRBV25-1 to TRBJ2-1; D might be TRBD1 (6 bases). The CDR3 has 15 residues. Trimming took off 4 bases at V and 4 bases at J, with 14 bases between the two ends. Germline loops: CDR1 MGHDK, CDR2 SYGVNS. Here the CDR3 reads CASSGTGSPYNEQFF. CDR3 bases: TGTGCCAGCAGTGGAACAGGGTCTCCTTACAATGAGCAGTTCTTC. Together with reference TRBV25-1 and TRBJ2-1, the CDR3 gives the full variable domain: EADIYQTPRYLVIGTGKKITLECSQTMGHDKMYWYQQDPGMELHLIHYSYGVNSTEKGDLSSESTVSRIRTEHFPLTLESARPSHTSQYLCASSGTGSPYNEQFFGPGTRLTVL.

This clone was counted only a few times. The CDR3 nucleotides read TGCGCCAGCAGCCAAGATTTTCCGGACAGGGGGACCGGGGAGCTGTTTTTT. Amino acids: CASSQDFPDRGTGELFF. The rearrangement joins TRBV4-3 to TRBJ2-2; the match to TRBD1 covers 10 bases. J lost 5 bases, V lost 0 bases, and 6 bases had no gene match. The length of the CDR3 is 17 residues. Germline loops: CDR1 LGHNA, CDR2 YSLEER.

The chain couples TRBV19 to TRBJ2-5; D unresolved. Trimming removed 4 bases at V and 2 bases at J, with 8 bases between. In germline, CDR1 is LNHDA, CDR2 SQIVND (reference sequence). The CDR3 contains 13 residues. CDR3 amino acids: CASSKDGQETQYF. The CDR3 DNA is TGTGCCAGTAGTAAGGACGGTCAAGAGACCCAGTACTTC.

The chain has TRBV5-4 and TRBJ2-5; the D gene is possibly TRBD1 (6 bases). The CDR3 spans 16 residues. V shed 3 bases and J shed 3 bases, with 18 bases lying between them. CDR1 is SGHNT, CDR2 YYREEE, per germline (reference sequence). CDR3 region: CASSWDPGQGKETQYF. For the CDR3, the DNA is TGTGCCAGCAGCTGGGACCCCGGGCAGGGGAAAGAGACCCAGTACTTC.

This clone was counted between two and nine times. The sample carries other DNA sequences with the same CDR3. The gene calls are TRBV14 and TRBJ1-2; 9 bases are a match to TRBD1. The CDR3 consists of 13 residues. V lost 4 bases, J lost 6 bases, and 3 bases stayed unmatched. Germline-derived CDR1 and CDR2 are SGHDN and FVKESK. The CDR3 DNA follows: TGTGCCAGCAGCCCTCGGACAGGGGATGGCTACACCTTC. As protein: CASSPRTGDGYTF.